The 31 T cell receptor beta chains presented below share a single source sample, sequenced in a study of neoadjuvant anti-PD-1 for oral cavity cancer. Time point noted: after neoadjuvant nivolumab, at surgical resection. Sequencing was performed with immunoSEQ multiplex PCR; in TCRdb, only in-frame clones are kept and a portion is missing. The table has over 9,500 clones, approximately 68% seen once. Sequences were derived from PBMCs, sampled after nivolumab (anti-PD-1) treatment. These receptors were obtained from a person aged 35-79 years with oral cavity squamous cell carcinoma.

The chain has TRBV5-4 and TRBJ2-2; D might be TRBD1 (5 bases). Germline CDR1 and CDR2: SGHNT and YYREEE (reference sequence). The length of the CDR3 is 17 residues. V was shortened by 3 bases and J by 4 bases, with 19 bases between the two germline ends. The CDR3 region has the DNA TGTGCCAGCAGCTCCCCCGGGCAGGGCGTCATCACCGGGGAGCTGTTTTTT. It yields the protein CASSSPGQGVITGELFF.

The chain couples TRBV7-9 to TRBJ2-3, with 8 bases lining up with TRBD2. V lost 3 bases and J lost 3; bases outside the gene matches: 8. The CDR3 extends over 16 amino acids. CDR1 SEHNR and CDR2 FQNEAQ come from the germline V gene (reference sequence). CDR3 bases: TGTGCCAGCAGCTTGCAGAAGCGGGGGAGGACAGATACGCAGTATTTT. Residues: CASSLQKRGRTDTQYF.

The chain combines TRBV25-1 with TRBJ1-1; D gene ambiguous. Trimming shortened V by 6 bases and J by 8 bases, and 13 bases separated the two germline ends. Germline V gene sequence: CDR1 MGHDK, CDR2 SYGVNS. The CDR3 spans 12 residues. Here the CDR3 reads CASSPSGREAFF. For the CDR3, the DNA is TGTGCCAGCAGCCCCAGCGGGAGAGAAGCTTTCTTT.

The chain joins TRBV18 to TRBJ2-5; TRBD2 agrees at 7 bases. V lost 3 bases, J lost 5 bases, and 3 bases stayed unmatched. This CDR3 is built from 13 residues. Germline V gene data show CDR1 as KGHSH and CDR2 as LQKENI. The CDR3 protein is CASSPGLEETQYF. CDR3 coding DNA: TGTGCCAGCTCACCTGGACTAGAGGAGACCCAGTACTTC.

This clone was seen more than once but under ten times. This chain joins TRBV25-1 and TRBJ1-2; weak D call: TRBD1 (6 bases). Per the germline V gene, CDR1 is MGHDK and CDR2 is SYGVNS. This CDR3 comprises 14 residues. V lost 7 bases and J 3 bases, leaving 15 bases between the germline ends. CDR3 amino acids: CASNGGGRDYGYTF. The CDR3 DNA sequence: TGTGCCAGCAATGGAGGGGGTCGCGACTATGGCTACACCTTC.

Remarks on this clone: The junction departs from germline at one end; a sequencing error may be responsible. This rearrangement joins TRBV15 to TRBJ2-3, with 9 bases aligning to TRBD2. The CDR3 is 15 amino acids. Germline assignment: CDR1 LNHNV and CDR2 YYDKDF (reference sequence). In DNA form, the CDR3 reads TGTGCCACCAGCCTGCAAGCGGGGGGACCAGACACGCAGTATTTT. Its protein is CATSLQAGGPDTQYF.

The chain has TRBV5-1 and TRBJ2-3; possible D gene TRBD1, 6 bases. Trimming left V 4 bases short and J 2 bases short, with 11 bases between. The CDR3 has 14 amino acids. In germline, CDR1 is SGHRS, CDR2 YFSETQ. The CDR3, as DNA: TGCGCCAGCAGCGCATACAGGGCCACAGATACGCAGTATTTT. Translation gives CASSAYRATDTQYF.

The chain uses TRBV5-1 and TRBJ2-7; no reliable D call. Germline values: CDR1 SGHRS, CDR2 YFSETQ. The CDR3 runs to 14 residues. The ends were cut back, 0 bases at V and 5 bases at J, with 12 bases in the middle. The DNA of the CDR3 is TGCGCCAGCAGCTTGGACGGTGCGGTCAACGAGCAGTACTTC. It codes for CASSLDGAVNEQYF.

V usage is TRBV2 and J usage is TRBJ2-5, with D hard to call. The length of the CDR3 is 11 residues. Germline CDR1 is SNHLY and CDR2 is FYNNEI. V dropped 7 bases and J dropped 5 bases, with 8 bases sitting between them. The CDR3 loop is CASTIRETQYF. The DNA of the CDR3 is TGTGCCAGCACTATTCGCGAGACCCAGTACTTC.

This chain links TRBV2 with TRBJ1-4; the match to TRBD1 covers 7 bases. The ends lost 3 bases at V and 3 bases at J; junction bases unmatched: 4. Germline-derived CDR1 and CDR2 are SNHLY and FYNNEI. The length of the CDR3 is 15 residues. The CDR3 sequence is CASSEGGGPNEKLFF. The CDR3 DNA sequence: TGTGCCAGCAGTGAGGGAGGGGGCCCTAATGAAAAACTGTTTTTT.

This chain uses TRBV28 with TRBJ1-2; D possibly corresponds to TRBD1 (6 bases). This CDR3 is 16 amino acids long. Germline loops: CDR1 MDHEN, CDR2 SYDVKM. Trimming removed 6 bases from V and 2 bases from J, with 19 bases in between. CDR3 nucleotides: TGTGCCAGCAGCCCAACGAGGGGGGGAAAAAACTATGGCTACACCTTC. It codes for CASSPTRGGKNYGYTF.

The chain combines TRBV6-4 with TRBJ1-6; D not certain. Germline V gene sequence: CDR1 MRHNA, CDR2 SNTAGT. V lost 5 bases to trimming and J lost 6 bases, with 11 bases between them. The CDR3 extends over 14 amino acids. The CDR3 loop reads CASSPGVSNSPLHF. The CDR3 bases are TGTGCCAGCAGTCCCGGGGTATCTAATTCACCCCTCCACTTT.

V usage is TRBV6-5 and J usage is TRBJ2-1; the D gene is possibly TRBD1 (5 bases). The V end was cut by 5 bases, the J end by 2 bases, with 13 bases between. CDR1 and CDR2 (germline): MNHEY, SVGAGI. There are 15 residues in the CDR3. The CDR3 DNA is TGTGCCAGCAGTAGCAGGGAAGGAGCCTACAATGAGCAGTTCTTC. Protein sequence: CASSSREGAYNEQFF.

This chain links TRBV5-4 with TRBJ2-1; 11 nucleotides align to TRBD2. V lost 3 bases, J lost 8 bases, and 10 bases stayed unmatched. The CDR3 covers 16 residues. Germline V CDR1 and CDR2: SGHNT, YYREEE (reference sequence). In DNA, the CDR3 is TGTGCCAGCAGCTGGGATAGCGGGGGGGCCCTCGATGAGCAGTTCTTC. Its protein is CASSWDSGGALDEQFF. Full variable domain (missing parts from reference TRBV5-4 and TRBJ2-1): ETGVTQSPTHLIKTRGQQVTLRCSSQSGHNTVSWYQQALGQGPQFIFQYYREEENGRGNFPPRFSGLQFPNYSSELNVNALELDDSALYLCASSWDSGGALDEQFFGPGTRLTVL.

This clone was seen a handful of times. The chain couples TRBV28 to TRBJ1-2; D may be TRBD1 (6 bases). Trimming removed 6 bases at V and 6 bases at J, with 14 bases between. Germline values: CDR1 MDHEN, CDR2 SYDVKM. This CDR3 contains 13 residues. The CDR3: CASSLGGLHGYTF. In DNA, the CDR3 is TGTGCCAGCAGCTTGGGGGGCCTACATGGCTACACCTTC.

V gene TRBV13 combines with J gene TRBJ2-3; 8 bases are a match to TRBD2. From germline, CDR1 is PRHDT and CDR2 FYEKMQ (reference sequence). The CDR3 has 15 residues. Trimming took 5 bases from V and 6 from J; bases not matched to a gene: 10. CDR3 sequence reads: CASSITRGAGDTQYF. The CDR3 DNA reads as TGTGCCAGCAGCATAACGCGGGGGGCAGGCGATACGCAGTATTTT.

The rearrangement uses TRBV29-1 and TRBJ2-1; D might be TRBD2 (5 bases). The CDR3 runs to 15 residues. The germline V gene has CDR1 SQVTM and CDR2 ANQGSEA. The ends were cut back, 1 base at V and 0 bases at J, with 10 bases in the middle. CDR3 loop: CSVEGPGSSYNEQFF. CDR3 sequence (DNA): TGCAGCGTTGAAGGGCCGGGGAGCTCCTACAATGAGCAGTTCTTC.

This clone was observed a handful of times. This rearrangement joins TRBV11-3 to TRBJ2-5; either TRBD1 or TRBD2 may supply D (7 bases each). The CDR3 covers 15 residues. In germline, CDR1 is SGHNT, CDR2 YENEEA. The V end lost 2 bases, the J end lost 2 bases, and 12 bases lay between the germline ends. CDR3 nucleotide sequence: TGTGCCAGCAGCTTAAGGGAGGGACAGCAAGAGACCCAGTACTTC. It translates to CASSLREGQQETQYF.

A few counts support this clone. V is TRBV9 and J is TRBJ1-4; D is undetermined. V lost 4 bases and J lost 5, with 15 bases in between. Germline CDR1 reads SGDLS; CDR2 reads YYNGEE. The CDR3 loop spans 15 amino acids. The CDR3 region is CASSPVGWGNEKLFF. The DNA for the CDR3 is TGTGCCAGCAGCCCAGTAGGATGGGGAAATGAAAAACTGTTTTTT.

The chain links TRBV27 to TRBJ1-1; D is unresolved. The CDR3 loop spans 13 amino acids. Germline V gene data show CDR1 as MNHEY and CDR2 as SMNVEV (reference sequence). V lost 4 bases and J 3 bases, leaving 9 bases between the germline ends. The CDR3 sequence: CASSSTWDTEAFF. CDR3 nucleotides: TGTGCCAGCAGTTCAACTTGGGACACTGAAGCTTTCTTT.

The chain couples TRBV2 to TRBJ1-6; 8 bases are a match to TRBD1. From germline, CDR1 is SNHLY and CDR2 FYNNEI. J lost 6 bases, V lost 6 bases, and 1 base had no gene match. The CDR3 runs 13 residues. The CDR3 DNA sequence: TGTGCCAGCAGGGACAGGGCTAATTCACCCCTCCACTTT. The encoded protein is CASRDRANSPLHF.

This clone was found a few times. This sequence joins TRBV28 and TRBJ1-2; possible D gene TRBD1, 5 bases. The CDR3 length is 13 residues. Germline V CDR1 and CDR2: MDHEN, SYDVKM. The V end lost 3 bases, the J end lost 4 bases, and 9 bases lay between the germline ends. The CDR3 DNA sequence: TGTGCCAGCAGTTTGGACAATGTCTATGGCTACACCTTC. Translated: CASSLDNVYGYTF.

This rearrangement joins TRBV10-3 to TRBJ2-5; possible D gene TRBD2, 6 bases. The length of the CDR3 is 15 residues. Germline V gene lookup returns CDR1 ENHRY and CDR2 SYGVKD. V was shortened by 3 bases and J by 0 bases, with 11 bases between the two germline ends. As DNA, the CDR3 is TGTGCCATCAGTGAAGGCGGAGGGTACCAAGAGACCCAGTACTTC. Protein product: CAISEGGGYQETQYF.

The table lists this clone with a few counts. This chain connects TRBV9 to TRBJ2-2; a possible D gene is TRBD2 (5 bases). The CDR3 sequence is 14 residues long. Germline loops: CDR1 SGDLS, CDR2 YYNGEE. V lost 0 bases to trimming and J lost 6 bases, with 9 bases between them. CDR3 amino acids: CASSVGERAGELFF. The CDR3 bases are TGTGCCAGCAGCGTAGGGGAGAGGGCCGGGGAGCTGTTTTTT.

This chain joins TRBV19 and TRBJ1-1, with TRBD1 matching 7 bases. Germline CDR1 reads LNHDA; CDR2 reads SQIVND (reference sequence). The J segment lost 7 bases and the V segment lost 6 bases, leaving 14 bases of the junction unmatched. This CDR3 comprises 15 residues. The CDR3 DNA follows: TGTGCCAGTAGACCCCCTAGACAGGGTGGGGTTGAAGCTTTCTTT. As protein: CASRPPRQGGVEAFF.

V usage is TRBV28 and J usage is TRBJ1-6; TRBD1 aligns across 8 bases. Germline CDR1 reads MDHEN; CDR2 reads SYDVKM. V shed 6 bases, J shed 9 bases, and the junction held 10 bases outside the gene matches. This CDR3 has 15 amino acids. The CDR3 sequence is CASRASTGETSPLHF. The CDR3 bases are TGTGCCAGCAGAGCCTCGACAGGGGAAACTTCACCCCTCCACTTT. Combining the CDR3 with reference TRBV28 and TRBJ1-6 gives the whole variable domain DVKVTQSSRYLVKRTGEKVFLECVQDMDHENMFWYRQDPGLGLRLIYFSYDVKMKEKGDIPEGYSVSREKKERFSLILESASTNQTSMYLCASRASTGETSPLHFGNGTRLTVT.

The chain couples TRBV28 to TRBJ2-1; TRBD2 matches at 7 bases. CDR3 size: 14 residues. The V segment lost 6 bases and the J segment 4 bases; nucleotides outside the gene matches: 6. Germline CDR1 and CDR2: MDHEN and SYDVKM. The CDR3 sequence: CASSEAGVYNEQFF. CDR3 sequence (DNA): TGTGCCAGCAGCGAGGCGGGAGTATACAATGAGCAGTTCTTC.

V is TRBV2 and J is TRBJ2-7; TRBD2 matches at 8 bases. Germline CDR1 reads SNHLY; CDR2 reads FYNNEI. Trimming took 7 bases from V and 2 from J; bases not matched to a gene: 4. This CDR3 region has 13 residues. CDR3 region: CASTSGLTYEQYF. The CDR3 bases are TGTGCCAGCACTAGCGGGCTTACCTACGAGCAGTACTTC.

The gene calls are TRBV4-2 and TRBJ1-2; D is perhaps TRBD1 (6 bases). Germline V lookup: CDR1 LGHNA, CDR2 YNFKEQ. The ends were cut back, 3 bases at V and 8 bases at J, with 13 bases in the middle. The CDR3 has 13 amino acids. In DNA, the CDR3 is TGTGCCAGCAGCCAGAGACAGGCGGGGGGCTACACCTTC. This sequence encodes CASSQRQAGGYTF.

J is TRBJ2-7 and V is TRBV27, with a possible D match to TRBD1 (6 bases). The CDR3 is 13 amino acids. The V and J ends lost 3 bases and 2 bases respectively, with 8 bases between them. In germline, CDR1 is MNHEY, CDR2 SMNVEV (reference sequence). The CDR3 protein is CASSFQGPYEQYF. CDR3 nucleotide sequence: TGTGCCAGCAGTTTTCAGGGGCCCTACGAGCAGTACTTC.

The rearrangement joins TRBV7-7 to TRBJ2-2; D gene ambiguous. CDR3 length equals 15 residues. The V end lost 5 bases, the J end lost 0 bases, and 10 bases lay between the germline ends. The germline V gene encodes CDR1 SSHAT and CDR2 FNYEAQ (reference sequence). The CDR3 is CASSLLSTNTGELFF. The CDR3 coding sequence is TGTGCCAGCAGCCTCCTCTCTACGAACACCGGGGAGCTGTTTTTT.